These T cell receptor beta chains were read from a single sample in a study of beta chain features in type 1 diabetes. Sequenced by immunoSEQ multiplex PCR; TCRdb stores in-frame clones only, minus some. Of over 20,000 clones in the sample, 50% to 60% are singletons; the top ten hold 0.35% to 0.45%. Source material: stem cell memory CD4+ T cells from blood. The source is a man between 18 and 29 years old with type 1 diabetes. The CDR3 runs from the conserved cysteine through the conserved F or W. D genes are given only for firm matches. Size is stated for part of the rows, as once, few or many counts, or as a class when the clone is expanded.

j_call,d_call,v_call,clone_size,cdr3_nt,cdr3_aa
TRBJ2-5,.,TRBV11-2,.,TGTGCCAGCAGGGGTACTAGGCGGGGAGTTCAAGAGACCCAGTACTTC,CASRGTRRGVQETQYF
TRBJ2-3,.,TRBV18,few,TGTGCCAGCTCACCATGGCAGGAGGGAAATACGCAGTATTTT,CASSPWQEGNTQYF
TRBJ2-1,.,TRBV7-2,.,TGTGCCAGCACCACGGAAGCGACCCACTCCAATGAGCAGTTCTTC,CASTTEATHSNEQFF
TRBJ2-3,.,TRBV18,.,TGTGCCAGCTCACCTCTCGCGGAGGGTCCAGATACGCAGTATTTT,CASSPLAEGPDTQYF
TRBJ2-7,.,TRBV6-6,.,TGTGCCAGCAGTTTTCACCCTAGGACAGCCCACGAGCAGTACTTC,CASSFHPRTAHEQYF
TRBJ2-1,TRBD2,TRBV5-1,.,TGCGCCAGCAGCCCCGGGACTAGCGGGAGCAATGAGCAGTTCTTC,CASSPGTSGSNEQFF
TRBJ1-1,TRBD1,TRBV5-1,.,TGCGCCGTCAGACAGGGGCCGAACACTGAAGCTTTCTTT,CAVRQGPNTEAFF
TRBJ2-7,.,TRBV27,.,TGTGCCAGTCGAGACAGCCGGGAGCAGTACTTC,CASRDSREQYF
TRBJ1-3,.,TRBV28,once,TGTGCCAGCAGTTTATGGCAGCGACCTGGAAACACCATATATTTT,CASSLWQRPGNTIYF
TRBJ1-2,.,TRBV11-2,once,TGTGCCAGCAGCCCCATCCCACCGGTCCTCTATGGCTACACCTTC,CASSPIPPVLYGYTF
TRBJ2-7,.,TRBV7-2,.,TGTGCCAGCAGCTTAGCTAGGCTGGCCTGGGGAGGCGAGCAGTACTTC,CASSLARLAWGGEQYF
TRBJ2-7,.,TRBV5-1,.,TGCGCCAGCAGCTTTGGCTACAGGGACGAGCAGTACTTC,CASSFGYRDEQYF
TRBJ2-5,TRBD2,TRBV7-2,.,TGTGCCAGCAGCCCACAAAGTCCGGGACTAGCGGACCAAGAGACCCAGTACTTC,CASSPQSPGLADQETQYF
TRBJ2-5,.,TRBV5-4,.,TGTGCCAGCAGCCCGGACAGGAGACGGGGGGAGACCCAGTACTTC,CASSPDRRRGETQYF
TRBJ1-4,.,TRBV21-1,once,TGTGCCAGCAGCAATGATGACAGGGTTAATGAAAAACTGTTTTTT,CASSNDDRVNEKLFF
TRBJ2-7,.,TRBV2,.,TGTGCCAGCAGGGACCAAACAGGGATTTTCTACGAGCAGTACTTC,CASRDQTGIFYEQYF
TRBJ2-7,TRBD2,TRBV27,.,TGTGCCAGCAGTTTACGGGAGGGCAAATACGAGCAGTACTTC,CASSLREGKYEQYF
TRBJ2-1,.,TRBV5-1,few,TGCGCCAGCAGCCCCGGGACTTACAATGAGCAGTTCTTC,CASSPGTYNEQFF
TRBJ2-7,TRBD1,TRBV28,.,TGTGCCAGCAGAGTGACCGGGACAGGGCACGAGCAGTACTTC,CASRVTGTGHEQYF
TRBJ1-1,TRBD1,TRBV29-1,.,TGCAGCGTTGACCTACAGGGGGCTAAAGCTTTCTTT,CSVDLQGAKAFF
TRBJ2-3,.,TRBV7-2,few,TGTGCCAGCAGCTTAGGGTTGTCTAGAACAACAGATACGCAGTATTTT,CASSLGLSRTTDTQYF
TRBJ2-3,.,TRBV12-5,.,TGTGCTAGTGGTTTGGGAGGGACTCCCCGCCAGTATTTT,CASGLGGTPRQYF
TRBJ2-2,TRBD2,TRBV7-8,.,TGTGCCAGCAGCTTAGCGTACGGGGGGAAGAACACCGGGGAGCTGTTTTTT,CASSLAYGGKNTGELFF
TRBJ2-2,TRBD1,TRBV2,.,TGTGCCAGCCTTAGGACAGGGGATGGGGAGCTGTTTTTT,CASLRTGDGELFF
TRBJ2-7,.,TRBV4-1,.,TGCGCCAGCAGCCAAGAAAGGAGGGGAACAACCTACGAGCAGTACTTC,CASSQERRGTTYEQYF
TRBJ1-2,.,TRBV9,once,TGTGCCAGCAGCCCCGCGGGGAAGGATGGCTACACCTTC,CASSPAGKDGYTF
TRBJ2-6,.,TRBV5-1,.,TGCGCCAGCAGCCAGGTAGGGGATTCAGGGGCCAACGTCCTGACTTTC,CASSQVGDSGANVLTF
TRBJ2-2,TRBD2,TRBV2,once,TGTGCCAGCAACGGACTAGCGGGAGGGGCCGGGGAGCTGTTTTTT,CASNGLAGGAGELFF
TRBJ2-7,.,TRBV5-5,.,TGTGCCAGCAGCTTGGCCCGGCTAGAGATACGCGAGCAGTACTTC,CASSLARLEIREQYF
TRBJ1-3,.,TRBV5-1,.,TGCGCCAGCAGCTTGGGACAGGCCAACACCATATATTTT,CASSLGQANTIYF
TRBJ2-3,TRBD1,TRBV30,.,TGTGCCTGGAGTGTAGCCAGGGGGTACACAGATACGCAGTATTTT,CAWSVARGYTDTQYF
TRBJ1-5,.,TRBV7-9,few,TGTGCCAGCAGCCAGGCGTCGGGGGATCAGCCCCAGCATTTT,CASSQASGDQPQHF
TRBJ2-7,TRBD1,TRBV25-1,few,TGTGCCAGCAGTGATCCCGGGACAGGGCTCTACGAGCAGTACTTC,CASSDPGTGLYEQYF
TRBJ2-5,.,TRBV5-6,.,TGTGCCAGCAGCTTGAGGTCGGGAGAGACCCAGTACTTC,CASSLRSGETQYF
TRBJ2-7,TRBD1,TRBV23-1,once,TGCGCCAGCAGTCAATCCTCGGGACAGGGAGTAGTCTACGAGCAGTACTTC,CASSQSSGQGVVYEQYF
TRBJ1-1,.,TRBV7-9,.,TGTGCCAGCAGTAAGGGGGAGGGGGAAGCTTTCTTT,CASSKGEGEAFF
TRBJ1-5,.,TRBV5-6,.,TGTGCCAGCAGCTTGGGGGCAGGGACTCCCAATCAGCCCCAGCATTTT,CASSLGAGTPNQPQHF
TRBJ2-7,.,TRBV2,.,TGTGCCAGCAGACGACAGGTTGCCTACGAGCAGTACTTC,CASRRQVAYEQYF
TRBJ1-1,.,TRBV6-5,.,TGTGCCAGCTCTCCCAACAGGGCGAACACTGAAGCTTTCTTT,CASSPNRANTEAFF
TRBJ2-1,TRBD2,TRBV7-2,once,TGTGCCAGCAGCTCAGATGGGACTAGCGGGCCCTACAATGAGCAGTTCTTC,CASSSDGTSGPYNEQFF
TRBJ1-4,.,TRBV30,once,TGTGCCTGGACCGAAGCAGGGTCAACTAATGAAAAACTGTTTTTT,CAWTEAGSTNEKLFF
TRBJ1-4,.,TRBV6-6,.,TGTGCCAGCAGTTACGGGCAGGCTGATGAAAAACTGTTTTTT,CASSYGQADEKLFF
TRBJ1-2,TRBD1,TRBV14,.,TGTGCCAGCAGCCCTCCCCCGGACAGGGACTATGGCTACACCTTC,CASSPPPDRDYGYTF